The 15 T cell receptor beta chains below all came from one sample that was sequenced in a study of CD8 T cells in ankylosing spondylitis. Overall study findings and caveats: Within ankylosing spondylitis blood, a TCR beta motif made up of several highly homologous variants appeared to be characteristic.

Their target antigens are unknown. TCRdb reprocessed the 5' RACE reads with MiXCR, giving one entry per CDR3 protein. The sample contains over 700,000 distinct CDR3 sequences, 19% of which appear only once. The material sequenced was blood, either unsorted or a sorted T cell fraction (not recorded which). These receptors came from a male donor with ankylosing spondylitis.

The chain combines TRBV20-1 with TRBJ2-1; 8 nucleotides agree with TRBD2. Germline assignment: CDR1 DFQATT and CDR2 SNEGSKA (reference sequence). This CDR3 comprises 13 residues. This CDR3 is CRSERGLNNEQFF. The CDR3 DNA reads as TGCAGGTCCGAGCGGGGGCTGAACAATGAGCAGTTCTTC.

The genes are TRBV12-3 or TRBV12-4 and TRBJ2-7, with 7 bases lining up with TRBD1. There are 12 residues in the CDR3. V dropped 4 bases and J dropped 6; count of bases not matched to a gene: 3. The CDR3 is CASSWDSAEQYF. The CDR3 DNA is TGTGCCAGCAGTTGGGACAGTGCCGAGCAGTACTTC.

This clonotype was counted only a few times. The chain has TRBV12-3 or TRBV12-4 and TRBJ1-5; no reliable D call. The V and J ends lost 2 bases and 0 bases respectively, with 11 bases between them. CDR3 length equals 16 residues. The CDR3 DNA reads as TGTGCCAGCAGTTTATATCAATTTGGTAGCAATCAGCCCCAGCATTTT. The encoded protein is CASSLYQFGSNQPQHF.

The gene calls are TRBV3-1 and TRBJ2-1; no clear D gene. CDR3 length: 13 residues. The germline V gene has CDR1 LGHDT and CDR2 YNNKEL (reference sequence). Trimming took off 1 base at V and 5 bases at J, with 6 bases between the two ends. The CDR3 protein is CASSQAHHNEQFF. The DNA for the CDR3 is TGTGCCAGCAGCCAAGCCCACCACAATGAGCAGTTCTTC.

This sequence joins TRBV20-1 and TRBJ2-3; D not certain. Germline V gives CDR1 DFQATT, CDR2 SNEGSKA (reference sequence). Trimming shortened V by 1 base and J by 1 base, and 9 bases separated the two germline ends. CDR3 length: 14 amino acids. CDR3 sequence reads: CSARVGTGTDTQYF. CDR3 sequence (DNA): TGCAGTGCTAGAGTAGGAACCGGCACAGATACGCAGTATTTT.

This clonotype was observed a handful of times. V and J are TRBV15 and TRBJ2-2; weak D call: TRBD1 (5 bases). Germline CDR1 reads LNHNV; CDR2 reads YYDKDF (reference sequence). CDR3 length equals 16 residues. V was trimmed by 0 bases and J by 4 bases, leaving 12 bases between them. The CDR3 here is CATSRDFRVFTGELFF. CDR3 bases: TGTGCCACCAGCAGAGATTTCAGGGTATTCACCGGGGAGCTGTTTTTT.

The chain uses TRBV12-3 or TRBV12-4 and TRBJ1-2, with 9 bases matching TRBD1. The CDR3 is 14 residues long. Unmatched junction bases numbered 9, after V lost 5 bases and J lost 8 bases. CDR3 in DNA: TGTGCCAGCAGTCCCGGGGACAGGGCTGTGGGCTACACCTTC. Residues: CASSPGDRAVGYTF.

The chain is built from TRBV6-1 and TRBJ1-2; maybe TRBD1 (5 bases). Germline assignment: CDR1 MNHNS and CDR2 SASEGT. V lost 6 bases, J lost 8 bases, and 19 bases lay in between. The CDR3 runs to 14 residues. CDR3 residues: CASRPDSPIGGYTF. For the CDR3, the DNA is TGTGCCAGCAGGCCCGACAGCCCCATCGGGGGCTACACCTTC.

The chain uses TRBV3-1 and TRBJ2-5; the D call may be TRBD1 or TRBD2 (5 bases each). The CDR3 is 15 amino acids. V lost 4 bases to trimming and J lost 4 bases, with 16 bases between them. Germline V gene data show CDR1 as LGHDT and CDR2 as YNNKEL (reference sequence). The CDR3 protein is CASSLPGTPPETQYF. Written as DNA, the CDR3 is TGTGCCAGCAGCCTCCCCGGGACCCCGCCAGAGACCCAGTACTTC.

In DNA, the CDR3 is TGCAGTGCTAGGTCCGAGATGTATAATTCACCCCTCCACTTT. This gives the protein CSARSEMYNSPLHF. The chain uses TRBV20-1 and TRBJ1-6; no definite D call. Germline lookup yields CDR1 DFQATT and CDR2 SNEGSKA (reference sequence). V was clipped by 3 bases and J by 4 bases, with 10 bases between them. This CDR3 comprises 14 residues.

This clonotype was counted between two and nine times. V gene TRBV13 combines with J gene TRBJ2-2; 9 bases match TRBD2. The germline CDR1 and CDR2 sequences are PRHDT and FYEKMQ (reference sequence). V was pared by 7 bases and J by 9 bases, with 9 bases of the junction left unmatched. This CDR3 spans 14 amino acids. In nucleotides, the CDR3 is TGTGCCAGCAAGCGGGCGGGAGGGCGCCGGGAGCTGTTTTTT. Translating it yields CASKRAGGRRELFF.

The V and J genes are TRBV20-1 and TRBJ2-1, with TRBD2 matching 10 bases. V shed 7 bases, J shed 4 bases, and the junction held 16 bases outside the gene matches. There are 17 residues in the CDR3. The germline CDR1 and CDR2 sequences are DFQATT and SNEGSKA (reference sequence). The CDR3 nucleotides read TGCAGTGTTAAGATGGCTAGCGGGAGTTCGGCGTACAATGAGCAGTTCTTC. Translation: CSVKMASGSSAYNEQFF.

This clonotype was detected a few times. CDR3 sequence (DNA): TGTGCCAGCTCACCTCTCCGACAGGGGGATACGCAGTATTTT. Protein sequence: CASSPLRQGDTQYF. This sequence joins TRBV18 and TRBJ2-3; TRBD1 matches 8 bases. V gave up 3 bases and J gave up 6 bases; unmatched junction bases: 5. Germline CDR1 and CDR2: KGHSH and LQKENI. CDR3 size: 14 residues.

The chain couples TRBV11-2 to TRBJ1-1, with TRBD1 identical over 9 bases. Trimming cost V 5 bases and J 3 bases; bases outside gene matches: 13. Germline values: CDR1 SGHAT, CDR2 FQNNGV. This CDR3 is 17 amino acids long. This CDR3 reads CASSLPGQGRRDTEAFF. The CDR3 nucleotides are TGTGCCAGCAGCCTACCGGGACAGGGCCGTAGGGACACTGAAGCTTTCTTT.

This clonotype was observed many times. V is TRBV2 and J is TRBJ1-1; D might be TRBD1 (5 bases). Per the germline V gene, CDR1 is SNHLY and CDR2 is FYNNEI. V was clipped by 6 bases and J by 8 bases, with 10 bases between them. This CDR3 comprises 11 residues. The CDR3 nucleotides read TGTGCCAGCAGCAGGGTTACCGAAGCTTTCTTT. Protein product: CASSRVTEAFF.